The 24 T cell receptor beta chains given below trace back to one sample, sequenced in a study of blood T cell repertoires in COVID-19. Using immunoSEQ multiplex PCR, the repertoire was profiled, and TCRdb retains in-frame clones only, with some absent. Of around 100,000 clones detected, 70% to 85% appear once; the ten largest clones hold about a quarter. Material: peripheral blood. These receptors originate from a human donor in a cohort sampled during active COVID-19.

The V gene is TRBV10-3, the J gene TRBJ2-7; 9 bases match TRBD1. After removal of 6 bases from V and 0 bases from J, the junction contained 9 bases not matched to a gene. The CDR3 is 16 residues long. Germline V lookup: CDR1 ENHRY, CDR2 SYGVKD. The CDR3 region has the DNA TGTGCCATCAGGACAGAGGGACAGGGTCGCTCCTACGAGCAGTACTTC. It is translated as CAIRTEGQGRSYEQYF.

The CDR3 region has the DNA TGTGCCAGCGGGGCTGGAGAGACCCAGTACTTC. Translation gives CASGAGETQYF. The chain employs TRBV12-3 or TRBV12-4 and TRBJ2-5; D is possibly TRBD1 (5 bases). CDR3 length: 11 amino acids. V was pared by 8 bases and J by 4 bases, with 8 bases between.

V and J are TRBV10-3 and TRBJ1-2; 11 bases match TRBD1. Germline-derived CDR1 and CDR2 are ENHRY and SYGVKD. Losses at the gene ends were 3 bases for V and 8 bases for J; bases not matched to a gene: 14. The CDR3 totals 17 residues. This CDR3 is CAISDSWTGGLGGGYTF. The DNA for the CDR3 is TGTGCCATCAGTGACTCTTGGACAGGGGGCCTCGGAGGGGGCTACACCTTC.

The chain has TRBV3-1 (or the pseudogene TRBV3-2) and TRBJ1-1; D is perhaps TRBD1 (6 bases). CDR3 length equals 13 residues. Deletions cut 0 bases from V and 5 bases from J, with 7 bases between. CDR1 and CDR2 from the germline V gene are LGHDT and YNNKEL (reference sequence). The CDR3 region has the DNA TGTGCCAGCAGCCAAGACGGGACAACTGAAGCTTTCTTT. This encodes CASSQDGTTEAFF.

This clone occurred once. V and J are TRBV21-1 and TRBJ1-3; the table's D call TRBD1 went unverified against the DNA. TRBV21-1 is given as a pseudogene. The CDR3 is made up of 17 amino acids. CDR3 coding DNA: TGTGCCAGCAGTTTCTCACCGGGACAGGGGGCTGGAAACACCATATATTTT. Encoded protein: CASSFSPGQGAGNTIYF.

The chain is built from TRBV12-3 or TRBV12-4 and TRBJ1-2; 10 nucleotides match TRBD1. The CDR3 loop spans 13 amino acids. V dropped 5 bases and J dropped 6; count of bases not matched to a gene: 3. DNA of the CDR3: TGTGCCAGCAGTGGACAGGGGGGCCATGGCTACACCTTC. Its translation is CASSGQGGHGYTF.

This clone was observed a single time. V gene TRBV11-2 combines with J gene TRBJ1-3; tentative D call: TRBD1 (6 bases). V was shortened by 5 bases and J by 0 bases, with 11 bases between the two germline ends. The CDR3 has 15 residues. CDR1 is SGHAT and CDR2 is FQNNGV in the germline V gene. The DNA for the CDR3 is TGTGCCAGCAGCCTCACAGGGCTCTCTGGAAACACCATATATTTT. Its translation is CASSLTGLSGNTIYF.

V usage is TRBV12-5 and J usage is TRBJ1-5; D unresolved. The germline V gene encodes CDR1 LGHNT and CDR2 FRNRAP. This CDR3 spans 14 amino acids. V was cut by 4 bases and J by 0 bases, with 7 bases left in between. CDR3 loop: CASGSGYSNQPQHF. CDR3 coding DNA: TGTGCTAGTGGTTCCGGGTATAGCAATCAGCCCCAGCATTTT.

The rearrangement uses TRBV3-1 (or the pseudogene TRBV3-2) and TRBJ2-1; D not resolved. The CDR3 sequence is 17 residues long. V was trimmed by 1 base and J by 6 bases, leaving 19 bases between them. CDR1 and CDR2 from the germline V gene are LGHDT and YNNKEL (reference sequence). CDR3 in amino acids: CASSQVRSPPSSNEQFF. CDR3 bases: TGTGCCAGCAGCCAAGTGCGCTCTCCCCCATCAAGCAATGAGCAGTTCTTC.

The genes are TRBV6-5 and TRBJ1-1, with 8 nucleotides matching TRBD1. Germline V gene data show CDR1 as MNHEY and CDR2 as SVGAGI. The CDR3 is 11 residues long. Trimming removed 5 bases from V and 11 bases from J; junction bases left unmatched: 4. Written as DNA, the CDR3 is TGTGCCAGCAGTCAGGGGGCGCAGGCTTTCTTT. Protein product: CASSQGAQAFF.

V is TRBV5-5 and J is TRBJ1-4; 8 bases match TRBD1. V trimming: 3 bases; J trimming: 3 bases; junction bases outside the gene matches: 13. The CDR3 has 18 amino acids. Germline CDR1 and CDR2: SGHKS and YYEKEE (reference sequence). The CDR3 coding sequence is TGTGCCAGCAGCTCCTACCAATTAACAGGGGGTTCTAATGAAAAACTGTTTTTT. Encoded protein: CASSSYQLTGGSNEKLFF.

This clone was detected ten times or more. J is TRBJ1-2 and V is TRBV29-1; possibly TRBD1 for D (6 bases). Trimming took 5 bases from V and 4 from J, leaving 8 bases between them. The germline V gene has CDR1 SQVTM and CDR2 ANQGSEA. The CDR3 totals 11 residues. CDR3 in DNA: TGCAGCGTTTACAGGGCCTATGGCTACACCTTC. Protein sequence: CSVYRAYGYTF.

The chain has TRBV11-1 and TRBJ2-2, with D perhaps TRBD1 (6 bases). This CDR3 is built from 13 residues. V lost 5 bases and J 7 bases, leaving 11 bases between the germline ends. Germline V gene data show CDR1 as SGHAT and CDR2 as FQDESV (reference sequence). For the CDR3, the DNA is TGTGCCAGCAGCCCAGGGGAAAACGGGGAGCTGTTTTTT. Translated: CASSPGENGELFF.

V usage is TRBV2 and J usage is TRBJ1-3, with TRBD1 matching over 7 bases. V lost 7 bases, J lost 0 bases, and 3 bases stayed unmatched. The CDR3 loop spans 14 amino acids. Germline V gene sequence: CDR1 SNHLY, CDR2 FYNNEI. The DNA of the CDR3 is TGTGCCAGCACGGGACAGTTCTCTGGAAACACCATATATTTT. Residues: CASTGQFSGNTIYF.

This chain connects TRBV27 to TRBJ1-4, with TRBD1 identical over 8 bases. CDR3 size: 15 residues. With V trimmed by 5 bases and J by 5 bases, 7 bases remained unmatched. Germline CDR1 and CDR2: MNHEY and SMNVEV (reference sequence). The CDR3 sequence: CASSLGQGQNEKLFF. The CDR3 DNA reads TGTGCCAGCAGTCTCGGACAGGGACAGAATGAAAAACTGTTTTTT.

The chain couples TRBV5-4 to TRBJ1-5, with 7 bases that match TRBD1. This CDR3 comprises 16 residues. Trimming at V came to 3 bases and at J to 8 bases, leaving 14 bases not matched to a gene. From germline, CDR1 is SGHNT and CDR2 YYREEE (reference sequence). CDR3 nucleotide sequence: TGTGCCAGCAGCTCACCTGGGCAGGGGGTAGGGGAGCCCCAGCATTTT. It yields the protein CASSSPGQGVGEPQHF.

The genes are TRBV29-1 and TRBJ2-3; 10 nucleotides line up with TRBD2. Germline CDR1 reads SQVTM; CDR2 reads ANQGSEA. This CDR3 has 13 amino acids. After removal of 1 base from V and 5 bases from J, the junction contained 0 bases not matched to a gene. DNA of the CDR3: TGCAGCGTTGAAGCTAGCGGGAGAGATACGCAGTATTTT. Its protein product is CSVEASGRDTQYF.

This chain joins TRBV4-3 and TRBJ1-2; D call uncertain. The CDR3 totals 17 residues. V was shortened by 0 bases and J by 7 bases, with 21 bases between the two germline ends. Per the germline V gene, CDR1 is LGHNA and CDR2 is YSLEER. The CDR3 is CASSQDYSNSRSSGYTF. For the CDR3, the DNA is TGCGCCAGCAGCCAAGACTATTCCAACAGCCGATCCTCTGGCTACACCTTC.

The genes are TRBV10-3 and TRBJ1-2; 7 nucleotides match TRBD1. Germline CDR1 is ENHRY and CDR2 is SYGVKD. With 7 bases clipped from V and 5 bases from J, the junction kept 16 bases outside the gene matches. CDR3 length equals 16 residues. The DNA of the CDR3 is TGTGCCATCAACCCAGGACAGGTCGGGGAAAATTATGGCTACACCTTC. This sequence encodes CAINPGQVGENYGYTF.

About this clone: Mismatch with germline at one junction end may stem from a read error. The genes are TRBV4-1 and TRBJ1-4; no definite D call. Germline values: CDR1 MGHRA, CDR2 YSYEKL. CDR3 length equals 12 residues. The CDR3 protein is CASSQEPGPLHF. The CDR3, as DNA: TGCGCCAGCAGCCAAGAGCCGGGTCCCCTCCATTTT.

In DNA, the CDR3 is TGTGCCAGCAGCGTAGACGACAGGTACAAAAACATTCAGTACTTC. This encodes CASSVDDRYKNIQYF. The chain joins TRBV9 to TRBJ2-4, with TRBD1 as a possible D gene (6 bases). Trimming stripped 0 bases from V and 3 bases from J, with 10 bases between. Germline CDR1 and CDR2: SGDLS and YYNGEE. This CDR3 contains 15 residues.

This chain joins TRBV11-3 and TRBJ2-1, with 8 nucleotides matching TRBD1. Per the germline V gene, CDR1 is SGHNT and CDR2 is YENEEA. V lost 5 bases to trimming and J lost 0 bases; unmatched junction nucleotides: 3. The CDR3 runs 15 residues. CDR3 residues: CASSRGTGSYNEQFF. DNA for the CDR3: TGTGCCAGCAGCCGCGGGACAGGCTCCTACAATGAGCAGTTCTTC.

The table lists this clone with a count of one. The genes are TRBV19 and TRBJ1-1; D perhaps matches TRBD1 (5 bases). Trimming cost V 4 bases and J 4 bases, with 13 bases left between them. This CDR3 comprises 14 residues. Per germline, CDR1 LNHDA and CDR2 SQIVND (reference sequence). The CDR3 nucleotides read TGTGCCAGTAGTAGTCAGGGTTGGGGCACTGAAGCTTTCTTT. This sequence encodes CASSSQGWGTEAFF.

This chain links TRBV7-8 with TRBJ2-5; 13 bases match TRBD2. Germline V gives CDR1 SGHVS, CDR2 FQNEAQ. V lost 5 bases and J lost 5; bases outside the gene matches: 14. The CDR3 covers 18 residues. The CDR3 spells CASSHTGTSGTIGETQYF. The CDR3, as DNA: TGTGCCAGCAGCCATACCGGGACTAGCGGGACAATCGGGGAGACCCAGTACTTC.